This T cell receptor (beta chain) was identified in a study of shared clonotypes between healthy human individuals. Study observations and caveats: Clonotypes not shared had lower generation probabilities than those common to all four donors.

Donors were healthy HIV-negative adults without recently reported acute infections or vaccinations. Each donor was a Caucasian adult residing in Nashville, Tennessee. CD4+ cells were split into CD45RA+ naive and CD45RA-negative memory subsets. Trimming cost V 6 bases and J 5 bases, with 20 bases left between them. The CDR3 covers 15 residues. Germline lookup yields CDR1 MNHEY and CDR2 SMNVEV (reference sequence). Note on this clone: Its antigen remains unidentified.

Sequenced by immunoSEQ multiplex PCR; TCRdb stores in-frame clones only, minus some. The sample consists of approximately 2.1 million clones, approximately 95% of them appearing once. The chain joins TRBV27 to TRBJ2-7; no clear D gene. The sequencing input was naive CD4+ T cells from PBMCs. Subset described: CD45RA+ positively selected. The origin of this receptor is a man aged 18-30 years in good health. Some clones in this sample may be carry-over from other donors' samples. The CDR3 sequence: CASSTKLRARNEQYF. CDR3 DNA: TGTGCCAGCAGCACAAAGCTAAGGGCTCGGAACGAGCAGTACTTC.